This T cell receptor beta chain was sequenced for a study of cytomegalovirus exposure and HLA in healthy donors. Study observations and caveats: A later analysis appeared to link common viral pathogens to several of the most significant clusters. It was reported that TCR beta sequences correctly inferred the HLA-A and HLA-B alleles for most subjects.

The PCR had 60 Vbeta and 13 Jbeta primers. Measured with immunoSEQ multiplex PCR; TCRdb has only the in-frame clones, and not every one. This repertoire shows roughly 290,000 clones, about 87% found once; its top ten account for more than 2%. Comments on this clone: Its antigen is undetermined.

The germline V gene encodes CDR1 SGHAT and CDR2 FQNNGV. Trimming pared 5 bases from V and 2 bases from J, leaving 10 bases between. This CDR3 is built from 13 residues. Source material: PBMCs. The V gene is TRBV11-2, the J gene TRBJ2-7; maybe TRBD1 (6 bases). The receptor comes from a young woman in good health and CMV-seronegative. The CDR3 here is CASSPRGPYEQYF. The CDR3 DNA reads TGTGCCAGCAGCCCCAGGGGACCCTACGAGCAGTACTTC.